Listed below are T cell receptor beta chains from one sample, sequenced in a study of CD8 T cells in ankylosing spondylitis. Each CDR3 protein gets one entry after TCRdb re-called the 5' RACE reads with MiXCR. The data hold under 450,000 distinct CDR3 sequences, with around 20% observed a single time. The sample was blood, either unsorted or a sorted T cell fraction (not recorded which). The receptors were gathered from a male donor with ankylosing spondylitis or in good health (not recorded which). The CDR3 runs from the conserved cysteine through the conserved F or W.

cdr3_aa v_call
CASSFSPPDTQYF TRBV12-3/TRBV12-4
CASSLWGAADTQYF TRBV28
CASSPLGMNTQYF TRBV28
CASSQESWETQYF TRBV14
CASSLRASGANVLTF TRBV12-3/TRBV12-4
CSARTGISTDTQYF TRBV20-1
CSARMDSQETQYF TRBV20-1
CASSLLAGTTGELFF TRBV6-1
CASTESGALQYF TRBV5-1
CASRITGELGYTF TRBV28
CSAGQKPYEQYF TRBV29-1
CSVVGVDTGELFF TRBV29-1
CASSTGLAGVYNEQFF TRBV7-9
CASSLRTSGTDTQYF TRBV11-2
CASSEGFSYEQYF TRBV2
CASSASGSYQETQYF TRBV18
CISSFGSSGANVLTF TRBV5-1
CASSEAPGVGGYTF TRBV2
CSVFLALYTEAFF TRBV29-1
CASSYFPGPPYEQYF TRBV12-3/TRBV12-4
CASTKGQNTGELFF TRBV6-1
CASLVWNTGELFF TRBV9
CASSSKTPNTGELFF TRBV11-2
CAISEGGPETQYF TRBV10-3
CASSATGLYEQYF TRBV2
CASSQDPGDYGYTF TRBV14
CAIRAQTFGTDTQYF TRBV10-3
CAWSKGSSGVQETQYF TRBV30
CASSLPGTNSYNEQFF TRBV4-1
CASSQQPGGLYNEQFF TRBV4-1
CASSVGGGYTDTQYF TRBV9
CAWNPAGGGTQYF TRBV30
CSVDGTGSDEQYF TRBV29-1
CASSDLGTYGYTF TRBV2
CASSLVEGTYEQYF TRBV12-3/TRBV12-4
CASSPLSQSPYEQYF TRBV7-8
CASSPPGLEQYF TRBV19
CASSLTVGAEQYF TRBV4-1
CASSLVGGGVADTQYF TRBV11-2
CASSSDPLAEDTDTQYF TRBV7-2
CASSGTTPYEQYF TRBV7-9